This TCR beta chain was captured in a study of shared clonotypes between healthy human individuals. Genomic DNA of unsorted samples came from roughly 90 million PBMCs. After removal of 3 bases from V and 1 base from J, the junction contained 10 bases not matched to a gene. Germline lookup yields CDR1 SQVTM and CDR2 ANQGSEA. This CDR3 contains 17 residues. Data came from immunoSEQ multiplex PCR; TCRdb stores just in-frame clones and leaves some out. The data hold about 490,000 clones, with roughly 78% observed a single time. In regard to this clone: Its antigen remains unknown.

The study, taken as a whole, reports: Only blood samples were collected, and tissue repertoires likely differ.

The sequence was obtained from a woman in her 40s in good health. Some clones in this sample may be carry-over from other donors' samples. This chain connects TRBV29-1 to TRBJ1-3, with TRBD1 matching over 9 bases. The specimen was PBMCs. CDR3 loop: CSVDMTGGFWSGNTIYF. DNA of the CDR3: TGCAGCGTTGATATGACAGGGGGGTTTTGGTCTGGAAACACCATATATTTT. The complete variable domain, with remaining parts taken from reference TRBV29-1 and TRBJ1-3, reads SAVISQKPSRDICQRGTSLTIQCQVDSQVTMMFWYRQQPGQSLTLIATANQGSEATYESGFVIDKFPISRPNLTFSTLTVSNMSPEDSSIYLCSVDMTGGFWSGNTIYFGEGSWLTVV.